Below, 13 T cell receptor beta chains from the same sample are listed, as sequenced in a study of T cells in Graves' hyperthyroidism and ophthalmopathy. The CDR3 regions of TCR beta were amplified from RNA transcripts. The primer set for the first-round RT-PCR of the TCR CDR3 was HTBI. TCRdb itself ran the multiplex PCR reads through MiXCR, one entry per CDR3 protein. The sample includes approximately 590,000 distinct CDR3 sequences, approximately 14% of them seen just once. The source material was blood. The receptors were sampled from a woman aged 30 to 39 with Graves' hyperthyroidism.

The chain recombines TRBV25-1 with TRBJ2-3, with 13 bases matching TRBD2. Germline CDR1 is MGHDK and CDR2 is SYGVNS. The CDR3 is 17 amino acids. The V gene end was trimmed by 3 bases and the J gene end by 1 base; junction bases not matched to a gene: 4. CDR3 nucleotide sequence: TGTGCCAGCAGTGACACTAGCGGGAGGGGCGGCACAGATACGCAGTATTTT. Translated, it gives CASSDTSGRGGTDTQYF.

CDR3 nucleotides: TGTGCCAGCAGGGATCAGGGGGCGACTAATGAAAAACTGTTTTTT. Translated: CASRDQGATNEKLFF. The chain employs TRBV28 and TRBJ1-4, with TRBD1 matching over 8 bases. The CDR3 contains 15 residues. Germline trimming cut 6 bases from V and 2 bases from J; bases unmatched to any gene: 5. Germline V lookup: CDR1 MDHEN, CDR2 SYDVKM. Combining the CDR3 with reference TRBV28 and TRBJ1-4 gives the whole variable domain DVKVTQSSRYLVKRTGEKVFLECVQDMDHENMFWYRQDPGLGLRLIYFSYDVKMKEKGDIPEGYSVSREKKERFSLILESASTNQTSMYLCASRDQGATNEKLFFGSGTQLSVL.

This rearrangement joins TRBV20-1 to TRBJ2-3; 7 bases are shared with TRBD2. V lost 3 bases and J lost 0; bases outside the gene matches: 6. Germline V gene sequence: CDR1 DFQATT, CDR2 SNEGSKA (reference sequence). The CDR3 length is 15 residues. The CDR3 DNA reads as TGCAGTGCTAGGGAGGCTAGCGGAAGCACAGATACGCAGTATTTT. It specifies CSAREASGSTDTQYF.

This clonotype was seen only a few times. The chain joins TRBV7-6 to TRBJ1-6, with D perhaps TRBD1 (6 bases). This CDR3 contains 15 residues. Trimming left V 3 bases short and J 5 bases short, with 11 bases between. Germline V gene sequence: CDR1 SGHVS, CDR2 FNYEAQ. The CDR3, as DNA: TGTGCCAGCAGCTTGTCCACAGGGAATAATTCACCCCTCCACTTT. Translation gives CASSLSTGNNSPLHF. The full variable domain, with the rest looked up from reference TRBV7-6 and TRBJ1-6, is GAGVSQSPRYKVTKRGQDVALRCDPISGHVSLYWYRQALGQGPEFLTYFNYEAQQDKSGLPNDRFSAERPEGSISTLTIQRTEQRDSAMYRCASSLSTGNNSPLHFGNGTRLTVT.

The J gene is TRBJ2-1, the V gene TRBV14, with TRBD2 identical over 8 bases. With 6 bases clipped from V and 8 bases from J, the junction kept 12 bases outside the gene matches. CDR3 length equals 15 residues. Germline V lookup: CDR1 SGHDN, CDR2 FVKESK. As DNA, the CDR3 is TGTGCCAGCAGAACTACCGGGAGGGTGCGCTATGAGCAGTTCTTC. This codes for CASRTTGRVRYEQFF.

The V and J genes are TRBV3-1 and TRBJ1-4; 9 bases line up with TRBD1. The ends lost 4 bases at V and 2 bases at J; junction bases unmatched: 5. CDR1 is LGHDT and CDR2 is YNNKEL in the germline V gene (reference sequence). The CDR3 contains 16 residues. CDR3 sequence reads: CASSPGQGFTNEKLFF. CDR3 coding DNA: TGTGCCAGCAGCCCTGGACAGGGGTTTACTAATGAAAAACTGTTTTTT.

This chain connects TRBV4-2 to TRBJ1-5, with TRBD1 identical over 8 bases. Germline V CDR1 and CDR2: LGHNA, YNFKEQ. The junction had 5 bases not matched to a gene; V was cut back by 4 bases and J by 0 bases. The CDR3 is made up of 16 amino acids. Here the CDR3 reads CASSPADRGSNQPQHF. CDR3 DNA: TGTGCCAGCAGCCCCGCCGACAGGGGTAGCAATCAGCCCCAGCATTTT.

This clonotype was seen at least ten times. The chain is built from TRBV20-1 and TRBJ2-2, with TRBD1 matching 9 bases. Germline-derived CDR1 and CDR2 are DFQATT and SNEGSKA (reference sequence). The length of the CDR3 is 15 residues. V shed 6 bases, J shed 1 base, and the junction held 6 bases outside the gene matches. CDR3 protein: CSARPTGGNTGELFF. The CDR3 DNA sequence: TGCAGTGCCCGGCCGACAGGGGGGAACACCGGGGAGCTGTTTTTT.

The table lists this clonotype with many counts. For the CDR3, the DNA is TGTGCCAGCAGCTTAATGACTAGCGGGAGTTCTAGCACAGATACGCAGTATTTT. This translates into CASSLMTSGSSSTDTQYF. The chain links TRBV7-2 to TRBJ2-3; 12 bases agree with TRBD2. The junction had 6 bases not matched to a gene; V was cut back by 2 bases and J by 0 bases. CDR3 length: 18 amino acids. Germline CDR1 is SGHTA and CDR2 is FQGNSA.

The chain links TRBV9 to TRBJ1-6, with no clear D. The CDR3 has 13 amino acids. Trimming removed 0 bases at V and 7 bases at J, with 5 bases between. CDR1 and CDR2 from the germline V gene are SGDLS and YYNGEE. The CDR3 loop reads CASSVGVNSPLHF. The CDR3 coding sequence is TGTGCCAGCAGCGTAGGGGTAAATTCACCCCTCCACTTT.

Only a few counts were recorded for this clonotype. This may be a read error: a much more frequent sequence differs by one nucleotide. V usage is TRBV28 and J usage is TRBJ2-5; TRBD1 might be the D (5 bases). The CDR3 is made up of 14 amino acids. Germline-derived CDR1 and CDR2 are MDHEN and SYDVKM. CDR3 residues: CASSPVDIQEAQYF. The DNA for the CDR3 is TGTGCCAGCAGTCCCGTGGACATTCAAGAGGCCCAGTACTTC.

V gene TRBV12-3 or TRBV12-4 combines with J gene TRBJ2-1; no definite D call. The CDR3 is 13 amino acids. V lost 5 bases to trimming and J lost 9 bases, with 14 bases between them. CDR3 sequence (DNA): TGTGCCAGCAGTCTAGAATCTACGAGTGAGCAGTTCTTC. This gives the protein CASSLESTSEQFF.

The V call is TRBV5-6, the J call TRBJ2-1; D tentatively fits TRBD1 or TRBD2 (5 bases each). Per the germline V gene, CDR1 is SGHDT and CDR2 is YYEEEE. V gave up 4 bases and J gave up 0 bases, with 14 bases separating them. The CDR3 has 16 residues. The chain's CDR3 is CASSIRDGFSYNEQFF. DNA for the CDR3: TGTGCCAGCAGCATCCGGGACGGATTCTCCTACAATGAGCAGTTCTTC.